This T cell receptor (beta chain) was obtained from a study of blood T cells in healthy people across ages. Investigators took about 10 milliliters of peripheral blood from every donor. Only a few counts were recorded for this clonotype. The CDR3 has 11 residues. Germline loops: CDR1 DFQATT, CDR2 SNEGSKA (reference sequence). The use of a sample-barcoded 5' primer and a J-beta primer mix characterized a second PCR of about 7 to 12 cycles. A single record per CDR3 protein comes from TCRdb applying MiXCR to the 5' RACE reads. The sample has roughly 900,000 distinct CDR3 sequences; less than 35% are singletons.

The chain recombines TRBV20-1 with TRBJ1-1; D remains ambiguous. The receptor was derived from a woman over 75 in good health. Sequenced material: blood. DNA of the CDR3: TGCTCGATACAATTGAACACTGAAGCTTTCTTT. The encoded protein is CSIQLNTEAFF.